Listed here is a single T cell receptor beta chain. CDR3 length: 11 amino acids. In germline, CDR1 is MNHEY, CDR2 SVGAGI. V was clipped by 5 bases and J by 3 bases, with 2 bases between them. The table came from immunoSEQ multiplex PCR; TCRdb's copy has only in-frame clones and leaves some out. The table lists approximately 89,000 clones, roughly 86% of them singletons, with roughly 20% in the top ten. The data derive from a study of control samples from healthy donors and cancer patients. This chain connects TRBV6-5 to TRBJ1-3, with unresolved D. The sequence derives from a man aged 30 to 45 in good health. Specimen: blood. CDR3 DNA: TGTGCCAGCAGTCGTGGAAACACCATATATTTT. Its protein product is CASSRGNTIYF.